This T cell receptor beta chain was documented in a study of cytomegalovirus exposure and HLA in healthy donors (dated by TCRdb to 2016 to 2017). General notes on the study: An earlier analysis of roughly 610 of the donors reported about 260 Gb of sequence data and 90 million to 120 million unique TCR beta sequences obtained from about 179 million T cells. Among several hundred genotyped donors of the cohort, an average of around 250,000 unique TCR beta nucleotide sequences was sequenced per donor, of which about 19% were non-productive. To study patterns of TCR occurrence, a later analysis re-analyzed previously published TCR beta repertoires from 600 to 750 donors and added high-resolution HLA genotyping. An early release covering more than 500 HLA-typed donors comprised about 290 gigabases of sequencing data and roughly 86 million unique TCR sequences. In the later analysis, no new phenotypic data were used to find candidate immune exposures; instead, reliance was placed on TCR beta sequences and their occurrence across donors. A later genetic analysis used genome-wide SNP genotypes for about 65% of the 666 donors, treating that subset as a discovery cohort. Besides the first cohort of more than 650 subjects, a separate validation cohort made up of some 110 different subjects was used. Typing coverage varied by locus: 629-630 donors for A, B, C, DRB1 and DQB1; more than 500 for DQA1; some 610 for DPA1; roughly 450 for DPB1. The genetic ancestry cluster associated with self-reported Caucasian donors included about four fifths of the roughly 400 genotyped donors. All discovery cohort repertoires had been generated on a single sequencing platform. Donor age, sex, ethnicity and CMV serostatus were collected together with the repertoire data. An earlier analysis of roughly 600 of the donors used high-throughput TCR beta sequencing to judge whether each TCR beta V gene segment behaved as functional or pseudogenic. About five DR-DQ haplotypes were handled as single units for association and clustering, since linkage in the cohort was strong. The aim of the study was to test whether cataloging public T cell receptors could identify signatures of past pathogen exposure. The study combined high-throughput TCR immunosequencing, statistical association of individual TCRs with disease status, and machine learning to predict cytomegalovirus infection status. The T cell repertoires of 550 to 850 subjects were profiled by immunosequencing and related to cytomegalovirus serostatus. Class I and class II HLA loci were covered by the typing at four-digit resolution. What the authors observed across the whole study: Most CMV-associated TCR beta chains appeared to be HLA-restricted in a later analysis, and the HLA associations seemed to be driven largely by CMV exposure. Because the 87-base-pair reads could not distinguish some IMGT-functional V segments, including TRBV6-2 and TRBV6-3, those segments were excluded. When HLA alleles, especially DR and DQ, strongly co-occurred, attributing TCR associations to individual alleles was difficult. While some public TCRs were present in many individuals, most TCR sequences turned up only very rarely across donors. For the cohort, immune exposure information was limited to CMV serostatus. According to a later genetic analysis, donors in an Asian-associated ancestry cluster had fewer N-insertions in productive TCRs than the approximately 710-donor mean. A few of the identified cytomegalovirus-associated TCR beta chains were confirmed in vitro to be specific for cytomegalovirus antigens. A cluster of highly shared sequence variants was judged likely to be a technical artifact of the sequencing pipeline. In a later analysis, some 18,000 TCR beta sequences were associated with specific HLA alleles at a false discovery rate of 0.05. HLA typing was unavailable for some donors at each locus, so association tests used only the typed subset. The classifier was reported to diagnose cytomegalovirus status with high specificity and sensitivity in both the original and validation cohorts. In a later analysis, HLA-associated TCR beta chains showed more clonal expansion and lower generation probabilities than non-associated chains that were equally common. According to a later analysis, parvovirus B19, influenza, CMV and Epstein-Barr virus appeared linked to several top co-occurrence clusters. In a later genetic analysis, a missense DCLRE1C variant was associated with V-gene and J-gene trimming of TCR beta chains, and the association was replicated in an independent cohort. According to a later analysis, TCR association rates differed among HLA loci, with DRB1 alleles showing the most associated TCRs and HLA-C alleles showing the fewest. The cohort was sequenced for TCR beta chains only, and without alpha or paired-chain data the features that could be detected were limited. The earlier analysis of 450 to 700 of the donors excluded approximately 17 rarely observed V segments, including chromosome 9 orphons, because counts were too low. The authors suggested that the approach could potentially be extended to other disease states and immunological phenotypes. A further reported finding was that TCR beta sequences accurately predicted the HLA-A and HLA-B alleles for most subjects in the first cohort. The study gave a list of 150 to 200 TCR beta chains associated with cytomegalovirus. Presence/absence analyses assumed roughly uniform sequencing depth across donors, an assumption that may not hold. Broadly in line with IMGT annotations, most TCR beta V segments showed up in productive rearrangements about 87% or about 30% of the time in an earlier analysis of 450 to 600 of the donors. Linkage disequilibrium might explain the correlated functional status among segregating V segments, but an unknown experimental factor could not be excluded.

The cohort comprised 670 or so healthy bone marrow donors. Cohort members were all nominally healthy when sampled, although unrecorded immune exposures were likely present. The donor tested CMV seropositive and was one of the 289 seropositive cohort members. Every donor gave a peripheral blood sample, and the peripheral blood mononuclear cells from that sample were used for TCR beta sequencing. The Qiagen DNeasy Blood Extraction Kit was used to extract genomic DNA from the blood cell samples. The library was produced with the immunoSEQ multiplex PCR assay. A mixture of 60 forward primers for TCR Vbeta segments and 13 reverse primers for TCR Jbeta segments was used in the multiplex PCR. A multiplex PCR assay on genomic DNA amplified the CDR3 region of rearranged TCR beta genes. Amplified TCR beta libraries were sequenced as 87-base-pair reads on the Illumina HiSeq System. The authors processed their data as follows. In a later analysis, some 80 million unique TCR beta chains were counted across the 650 to 700 repertoires, and roughly 11 million of these chains were shared by at least two donors. Raw reads were error-corrected and collapsed into unique sequences with a nearest-neighbor algorithm that merged closely related sequences to remove PCR and sequencing errors. To assign V, D and J gene segments, CDR3 sequences were aligned to IMGT reference sequences. For a sequence to be retained, a match of at least six nucleotides to both a V gene segment and a J gene segment was required. A rearrangement counted as productive if the CDR3 had no stop codons and remained in frame with V and J, and every other rearrangement counted as non-productive. CDR3 was defined according to IMGT convention as the region running from the second conserved V-encoded cysteine to the conserved J-encoded phenylalanine. In an earlier analysis of around 600 of the donors, sequences lacking an unambiguous match to a single V gene segment were excluded. In an earlier analysis of more than 500 of the donors, a V segment was called functional when productive rearrangements were above 56.7%, and segregating when the standard deviation between donors exceeded 5%. A statistical classification framework was developed to diagnose cytomegalovirus status using the catalog of TCR beta chain sequences. In a later analysis, TCR nucleotide sequences were compared against IMGT/GENE-DB human TR gene sequences so that V and J genes could be assigned. In a later analysis, CDR3 sequences and most-parsimonious VDJ recombination scenarios were assigned using the TCRdist pipeline. In a later analysis, every TCR beta chain was defined by the combination of its CDR3 amino acid sequence and its V-gene family, and reads without a unique V-gene family were dropped. In a later analysis, nearly 600 highly shared, low-generation-probability nucleotide sequences were removed to address suspected cross-contamination and a sequencing artifact. For each public chain, a later analysis derived a clonal expansion index from normalized ranks of inferred template counts within each repertoire. In a later analysis, generation probabilities were computed with a VDJ recombination model fitted to out-of-frame rearrangements, and the resulting probabilities were checked against IGoR. Hypergeometric tests were used in a later analysis to score TCR-TCR, TCR-HLA and TCR-CMV co-occurrence, with a repertoire-size bias correction applied to the TCR pairs. False discovery rates were estimated in a later analysis by permuting HLA or CMV assignments 20 times. In a later analysis, co-occurring TCRs were grouped using DBSCAN, and TCRdist sequence similarity was added for clustering within HLA-allele-positive subsets. For co-occurrence clustering, repertoires with fewer than 30,000 or more than 120,000 public chains were excluded, along with several repertoires with anomalous nucleotide sharing. Entries here come from immuneACCESS through TCRdb and include only in-frame sequences with V and J called. Some clones fail to appear in such tables; in the studies checked, an unresolved V gene covers under half of the shortfall, and the cause of the remainder is unknown. The DNA was the basis for D and trimming; V, J and clone size are from that table. Recorded for this sample are over 85,000 clones; 76% of them occurred a single time. 13% of the sample belongs to the ten largest clones.

CDR1 and CDR2 (LGHNA, YSLEER) derive from the germline V gene. Including cysteine and phenylalanine, the CDR3 has 16 amino acids. Only CDR3 DNA is held: 48 bases, read in frame from base 1. V loses 2 bases of germline sequence and J loses 0 bases, and the interval between the two ends is 11 bases. Regarding this clone: No antigen is known for it. No base quality information exists; no much larger clone differs at one position.

The chain couples TRBV4-3 to TRBJ2-4, with the D segment identity uncertain. Sequences were obtained from PBMCs. This clonotype was obtained from a man aged 25 to 40 in good health and CMV-seropositive. The nucleotides are TGCGCCAGCAGCCAACACCAGTCCTTAGCCAAAAACATTCAGTACTTC. Its translation is CASSQHQSLAKNIQYF.